This TCR beta chain was found in a study of cytomegalovirus exposure and HLA in healthy donors. The study ran its PCR with 60 Vbeta and 13 Jbeta primers. Here immunoSEQ multiplex PCR was the method, and the copy in TCRdb shows in-frame clones only, minus some. The table shows about 170,000 clones, with around 80% occurring only once. Concerning this clone itself: What it binds is unknown.

General study points: In vitro confirmation showed three CMV-associated chains to be CMV antigen specific. The study labeled around 160 TCR beta chains cytomegalovirus-associated.

J was trimmed by 1 base and V by 5 bases; bases with no gene match: 7. Germline assignment: CDR1 MNHEY and CDR2 SMNVEV (reference sequence). The CDR3 is 16 amino acids. Sequencing used PBMCs. The chain carries TRBV27 and TRBJ2-1; 8 positions match TRBD2. The clonotype comes from a woman aged 50 to 65 in good health and CMV-seronegative. CDR3 region: CASSPELADSYNEQFF. In nucleotides, the CDR3 is TGTGCCAGCAGTCCCGAACTAGCGGATTCCTACAATGAGCAGTTCTTC.